One and the same sample provided the 5 T cell receptor beta chains below, sequenced in a study of long-term antiretroviral therapy in people with HIV. Samples were assayed with immunoSEQ v3.0 at survey level. The method was immunoSEQ multiplex PCR; TCRdb's version includes in-frame clones alone and lacks a portion of them. The data contain around 37,000 clones, 75% to 85% of them seen just once; the ten biggest clones take up less than 5.5%. This material consisted of unsorted PBMCs, taken approximately 3.5 years after starting antiretroviral therapy. The receptors stem from a man aged 18 to 30 with HIV.

CDR3 nucleotides: TGCAGCGTTGGAGGGACAGGGCCTTACGAGCAGTACTTC. It is translated as CSVGGTGPYEQYF. The chain links TRBV29-1 to TRBJ2-7; 9 nucleotides align to TRBD1. The CDR3 spans 13 residues. Germline V gives CDR1 SQVTM, CDR2 ANQGSEA. With V trimmed by 4 bases and J by 4 bases, 5 bases remained unmatched.

The rearrangement joins TRBV5-5 to TRBJ2-7, with a tentative D call TRBD1 (6 bases). V lost 0 bases to trimming and J lost 3 bases, with 10 bases between them. The CDR3 has 14 amino acids. The germline CDR1 and CDR2 sequences are SGHKS and YYEKEE (reference sequence). The CDR3 spells CASSLAAGVYEQYF. The CDR3, as DNA: TGTGCCAGCAGCTTGGCGGCAGGGGTCTACGAGCAGTACTTC.

The gene calls are TRBV15 and TRBJ2-3; TRBD2 might be the D (6 bases). V dropped 0 bases and J dropped 5 bases, with 12 bases sitting between them. The CDR3 spans 15 residues. Germline V gene data show CDR1 as LNHNV and CDR2 as YYDKDF (reference sequence). The CDR3 is CATSRDLTGEDTQYF. In nucleotides, the CDR3 is TGTGCCACCAGCAGAGATTTGACGGGGGAAGATACGCAGTATTTT.

The chain employs TRBV6-1 and TRBJ1-2; D is uncertain. The CDR3 length is 13 residues. Germline V gene sequence: CDR1 MNHNS, CDR2 SASEGT. The V end was cut by 2 bases, the J end by 2 bases, with 6 bases between. CDR3 DNA sequence: TGTGCCAGCAGTGAAACAAGGAACTATGGCTACACCTTC. Its protein product is CASSETRNYGYTF.

This clone was counted a single time. This chain joins TRBV2 and TRBJ1-2; 11 bases agree with TRBD1. The germline V gene encodes CDR1 SNHLY and CDR2 FYNNEI. After removal of 5 bases from V and 3 bases from J, the junction contained 5 bases not matched to a gene. The CDR3 contains 15 residues. CDR3 loop: CASSRDRGIDYGYTF. DNA for the CDR3: TGTGCCAGCAGTAGGGACAGGGGGATCGACTATGGCTACACCTTC.